This T cell receptor beta chain was sequenced during a study of T-cell memory formation after mild COVID-19. TCRdb re-called the 5' RACE reads with MiXCR, one entry per CDR3 protein. The data contain 450,000 or so distinct CDR3 sequences, 20% of them singletons. The CDR3 loop spans 14 amino acids. The V and J ends lost 5 bases and 4 bases, in that order; junction bases with no gene match: 6. The source material was PBMCs or a T cell subset sorted from them (not recorded which). This receptor was obtained from an adult woman who had mild COVID-19 (a few samples of this study predate the infection). Cell type and time point are not known. This chain links TRBV12-3 or TRBV12-4 with TRBJ1-1; 8 bases fit TRBD1. CDR3 sequence: CASSPRTGTTEAFF. In nucleotides, the CDR3 is TGTGCCAGCAGTCCCCGGACAGGGACCACTGAAGCTTTCTTT.